This is a list of T cell receptor beta chains from one sample in a study of T cell changes during pregnancy in multiple sclerosis. Assay: immunoSEQ multiplex PCR; the TCRdb copy retains only in-frame clones and omits some. This table holds around 39,000 clones, about 88% found once. This specimen was CD8+ T cells from peripheral blood mononuclear cells, taken in the first trimester of pregnancy. The receptors shown here come from a female donor with multiple sclerosis, enrolled in a pregnancy study. CDR3s include the opening cysteine and the closing phenylalanine or tryptophan. A D gene is named only where the DNA matches it firmly. Size is omitted from some rows. Given values are once, few, many or a class for expanded clones.

j_call,clone_size,v_call,d_call,cdr3_aa,cdr3_nt
TRBJ2-1,NA,TRBV7-9,TRBD2,CASSLVAGPRNEQFF,TGTGCCAGCAGCTTAGTAGCGGGGCCTAGGAATGAGCAGTTCTTC
TRBJ2-5,NA,TRBV15,NA,CATSRSQGQTQYF,TGTGCCACCAGCAGGTCACAGGGCCAGACCCAGTACTTC
TRBJ2-2,NA,TRBV9,TRBD1,CASSVPRGPRDRASGELFF,TGTGCCAGCAGCGTTCCGAGAGGCCCCCGGGACAGGGCGTCCGGGGAGCTGTTTTTT
TRBJ1-4,once,TRBV15,TRBD1,CATSRDEDRVILFNEKLFF,TGTGCCACCAGCAGAGATGAGGACAGGGTGATTCTTTTTAATGAAAAACTGTTTTTT
TRBJ1-2,NA,TRBV10-3,NA,CAIRSGGDPYGYTF,TGTGCCATCAGGTCCGGGGGAGATCCCTATGGCTACACCTTC
TRBJ1-1,NA,TRBV5-1,TRBD1,CASSGGQGADEAFF,TGCGCCAGCAGCGGGGGACAGGGGGCCGATGAAGCTTTCTTT
TRBJ2-7,few,TRBV4-1,NA,CASSLLYRVHEQYF,TGCGCCAGCAGCCTCCTCTACAGGGTCCACGAGCAGTACTTC
TRBJ1-4,NA,TRBV19,NA,CASSPDEKLFF,TGTGCCAGTAGTCCGGATGAAAAACTGTTTTTT
TRBJ2-7,NA,TRBV30,TRBD2,CAWSNGLAVSSYEQYF,TGTGCCTGGAGTAATGGCCTAGCGGTGTCCTCCTACGAGCAGTACTTC
TRBJ2-5,NA,TRBV6-5,NA,CASGPSSPKYF,TGTGCCAGCGGCCCCTCTTCCCCCAAGTACTTC
TRBJ2-2,NA,TRBV7-6,NA,CASSLMYGTGELFF,TGTGCCAGCAGCCTTATGTACGGGACCGGGGAGCTGTTTTTT
TRBJ2-2,NA,TRBV7-3,NA,CASSLSPGVDTGELFF,TGTGCCAGCAGCCTCTCCCCAGGGGTTGACACCGGGGAGCTGTTTTTT
TRBJ2-3,NA,TRBV5-4,TRBD2,CASSFGSAHGGDTQYF,TGTGCCAGCAGCTTCGGAAGCGCGCACGGGGGGGATACGCAGTATTTT
TRBJ2-6,NA,TRBV7-6,TRBD1,CASSLDRGNGANVLTF,TGTGCCAGCAGCTTGGACAGGGGGAATGGGGCCAACGTCCTGACTTTC
TRBJ2-7,NA,TRBV6-1,NA,CASSEGSAYEQYF,TGTGCCAGCAGTGAAGGGTCGGCCTACGAGCAGTACTTC
TRBJ1-2,NA,TRBV6-4,TRBD1,CASSVTGEGGYTF,TGTGCCAGCAGTGTAACAGGGGAAGGTGGCTACACCTTC
TRBJ2-7,NA,TRBV10-2,TRBD1,CASSFPGQGIYEQYF,TGCGCCAGCAGTTTCCCGGGACAGGGCATCTACGAGCAGTACTTC
TRBJ1-2,NA,TRBV9,NA,CASSSNRDSLDYGYTF,TGTGCCAGCAGCTCAAACAGGGATTCTCTGGACTATGGCTACACCTTC
TRBJ2-2,NA,TRBV6-5,TRBD2,CASSYGGAGELFF,TGTGCCAGCAGTTACGGGGGGGCCGGGGAGCTGTTTTTT
TRBJ2-3,NA,TRBV7-2,NA,CASSPGGRTDTQYF,TGTGCCAGCAGCCCGGGGGGCCGGACAGATACGCAGTATTTT
TRBJ2-3,NA,TRBV7-9,NA,CASSFQGSHLFPYF,TGTGCCAGCAGCTTCCAGGGTAGTCATTTATTTCCGTATTTT
TRBJ1-1,NA,TRBV11-2,TRBD1,CASSLGQGFEAFF,TGTGCCAGCAGCTTAGGACAGGGGTTTGAAGCTTTCTTT
TRBJ2-1,once,TRBV7-6,TRBD2,CASSLSSGDPNEQFF,TGTGCCAGCAGCTTATCTAGCGGGGATCCCAATGAGCAGTTCTTC
TRBJ1-2,few,TRBV19,TRBD1,CASTSGGSVYTF,TGTGCCAGTACCTCAGGGGGCAGTGTCTACACCTTC
TRBJ2-7,NA,TRBV19,TRBD1,CASSLGTGLYEQYF,TGTGCCAGTAGTTTGGGGACAGGACTATACGAGCAGTACTTC
TRBJ2-1,NA,TRBV9,NA,CASRGTDEQFF,TGTGCCAGCCGGGGGACTGATGAGCAGTTCTTC
TRBJ2-6,NA,TRBV4-3,TRBD1,CASSQEPTGAGANVLTF,TGCGCCAGCAGCCAAGAGCCTACAGGGGCTGGGGCCAACGTCCTGACTTTC
TRBJ1-2,NA,TRBV6-1,NA,CASLPQSSPYGYTF,TGTGCCAGCCTACCACAAAGTAGCCCCTATGGCTACACCTTC
TRBJ2-7,NA,TRBV10-3,NA,CAISESDGAYEQYF,TGTGCCATCAGTGAGTCGGACGGGGCCTACGAGCAGTACTTC